Presented here are 32 T cell receptor beta chains from one specimen sequenced in a study of blood T cell repertoires in COVID-19. Method: immunoSEQ multiplex PCR; TCRdb's copy keeps in-frame clones and lacks some. Of over 120,000 clones listed, 75% to 90% are singletons. Sequencing was carried out using peripheral blood. These receptors all come from a man aged 50-59 years who had recovered from COVID-19.

In nucleotides, the CDR3 is TGCGCCAGCAGCCAAGTTTATAGGACAGGGCCCTCCTACGAGCAGTACTTC. Translation gives CASSQVYRTGPSYEQYF. The V call is TRBV4-1, the J call TRBJ2-7; 8 bases fit TRBD1. The germline gives CDR1 MGHRA, CDR2 YSYEKL. CDR3 length equals 17 residues. J was trimmed by 0 bases and V by 1 base; bases with no gene match: 8.

This sequence joins TRBV7-9 and TRBJ1-3, with D unresolved. The CDR3 totals 15 residues. Germline loops: CDR1 SEHNR, CDR2 FQNEAQ (reference sequence). Trimming cost V 6 bases and J 1 base, with 13 bases left between them. The DNA for the CDR3 is TGTGCCAGCAGTTCCGGGAGGGTGTCTGGAAACACCATATATTTT. The encoded protein is CASSSGRVSGNTIYF.

The V and J genes are TRBV7-2 and TRBJ1-6; D call uncertain. Germline V lookup: CDR1 SGHTA, CDR2 FQGNSA. CDR3 length: 14 residues. V lost 5 bases to trimming and J lost 9 bases, with 14 bases between them. In DNA form, the CDR3 reads TGTGCCAGCAGCCTCCCATCGGGTACTTCACCCCTCCACTTT. Protein: CASSLPSGTSPLHF.

This chain uses TRBV10-3 with TRBJ2-1, with TRBD1 matching over 10 bases. The CDR3 spans 16 residues. Trimming removed 2 bases from V and 4 bases from J; junction bases left unmatched: 5. Germline V gene lookup returns CDR1 ENHRY and CDR2 SYGVKD. In DNA form, the CDR3 reads TGTGCCATCAGTGAGATTTTGGGACAGGGGTACAATGAGCAGTTCTTC. It translates to CAISEILGQGYNEQFF.

There are a few counts of this clone. The chain links TRBV24-1 to TRBJ1-5; D may be TRBD1 (6 bases). The V gene lost 5 bases and the J gene lost 0 bases, with 10 bases spanning the gap. The CDR3 contains 15 residues. CDR1 and CDR2 from the germline V gene are KGHDR and SFDVKD. Here the CDR3 reads CATSVRGNSNQPQHF. DNA of the CDR3: TGTGCCACCAGTGTAAGGGGGAATAGCAATCAGCCCCAGCATTTT.

V is TRBV9 and J is TRBJ2-3; D is unresolved. The CDR3 is 14 residues long. The V gene lost 0 bases and the J gene lost 2 bases, with 7 bases spanning the gap. The germline V gene encodes CDR1 SGDLS and CDR2 YYNGEE. CDR3 coding DNA: TGTGCCAGCAGCGTAGGTAGTACCACAGATACGCAGTATTTT. Protein sequence: CASSVGSTTDTQYF.

The chain uses TRBV6-5 and TRBJ2-5; 8 bases line up with TRBD2. V shed 8 bases, J shed 5 bases, and the junction held 13 bases outside the gene matches. Per germline, CDR1 MNHEY and CDR2 SVGAGI. This CDR3 is 15 amino acids long. This chain's CDR3 is CASGGSGASGETQYF. The CDR3 DNA follows: TGTGCCAGCGGAGGTAGCGGGGCCAGTGGGGAGACCCAGTACTTC.

V and J are TRBV5-1 and TRBJ2-2; 9 nucleotides align to TRBD1. This CDR3 contains 15 residues. The V and J ends lost 4 bases and 3 bases, in that order; junction bases with no gene match: 4. Germline values: CDR1 SGHRS, CDR2 YFSETQ. The CDR3 coding sequence is TGCGCCAGCAGCGAACGACAGGGGGACACCGGGGAGCTGTTTTTT. This sequence encodes CASSERQGDTGELFF.

The chain recombines TRBV30 with TRBJ1-2; D is undetermined. This CDR3 region has 14 residues. The germline V gene has CDR1 GTSNPN and CDR2 SVGIG (reference sequence). Trimming took 0 bases from V and 4 from J, leaving 12 bases between them. CDR3 nucleotides: TGTGCCTGGAGTGTACAACTAAGTAGCTATGGCTACACCTTC. Residues: CAWSVQLSSYGYTF.

In its sample, this clone was seen many times. The rearrangement uses TRBV7-2 and TRBJ2-7; 7 positions agree with TRBD2. The CDR3 is made up of 14 amino acids. Looked up from germline, CDR1 is SGHTA and CDR2 is FQGNSA. The J segment lost 1 base and the V segment lost 0 bases, leaving 0 bases of the junction unmatched. The CDR3 DNA sequence: TGTGCCAGCAGCTTAGCAGCGGGGTCCTACGAGCAGTACTTC. This translates into CASSLAAGSYEQYF.

This clone was counted a few times. For the CDR3, the DNA is TGCGCCAGCAGTAAGATCTACGGGGGGTCGGACTATGGCTACACCTTC. Its translation: CASSKIYGGSDYGYTF. The chain uses TRBV10-1 and TRBJ1-2; a possible D gene is TRBD1 (5 bases). CDR1 is WNHNN, CDR2 SYGVQD, per germline (reference sequence). The length of the CDR3 is 16 residues. V lost 5 bases and J lost 3, with 19 bases in between.

This sequence joins TRBV3-1 (or the pseudogene TRBV3-2) and TRBJ2-5, with 12 bases fitting TRBD2. After removal of 2 bases from V and 2 bases from J, the junction contained 3 bases not matched to a gene. The CDR3 totals 16 residues. Germline V CDR1 and CDR2: LGHDT, YNNKEL (reference sequence). The CDR3 reads CASSQTLAGGQETQYF. CDR3 sequence (DNA): TGTGCCAGCAGCCAAACGCTAGCGGGGGGGCAAGAGACCCAGTACTTC.

This chain uses TRBV19 with TRBJ1-1, with 7 bases identical to TRBD1. Germline CDR1 and CDR2: LNHDA and SQIVND (reference sequence). J gave up 5 bases and V 1 base, and 4 bases lay outside the gene matches. The CDR3 is made up of 14 amino acids. CDR3 sequence reads: CASSIAWTGTEAFF. CDR3 sequence (DNA): TGTGCCAGTAGTATAGCTTGGACAGGTACTGAAGCTTTCTTT.

DNA for the CDR3: TGTGCCAGCAGCTTAGACAGGGACTCCTACGAGCAGTACTTC. Translated, it gives CASSLDRDSYEQYF. The chain carries TRBV7-3 and TRBJ2-7; 7 bases fit TRBD1. Germline V gene sequence: CDR1 SGHTA, CDR2 FQGTGA. The CDR3 length is 14 residues. With 2 bases clipped from V and 0 bases from J, the junction kept 1 base outside the gene matches.

The chain has TRBV3-1 (or the pseudogene TRBV3-2) and TRBJ2-5; the match to TRBD2 covers 8 bases. The trim removed 6 bases at V and 2 bases at J, leaving 14 bases unmatched. The CDR3 totals 17 residues. Germline values: CDR1 LGHDT, CDR2 YNNKEL (reference sequence). The CDR3, as DNA: TGTGCCAGCAGTCAAAAGGCGGCGGGGGGACCTCAAGAGACCCAGTACTTC. Translated: CASSQKAAGGPQETQYF.

Written as DNA, the CDR3 is TGTGCCAGCAGCGGGACTCAGGGAAACCTTGGATATGGCTACACCTTC. This sequence encodes CASSGTQGNLGYGYTF. This chain joins TRBV14 and TRBJ1-2; D is perhaps TRBD1 (5 bases). The V gene's germline CDR1 is SGHDN and CDR2 FVKESK. V was shortened by 5 bases and J by 5 bases, with 21 bases between the two germline ends. The CDR3 is 16 amino acids.

This sequence joins TRBV6-5 and TRBJ1-2, with 7 bases aligning to TRBD1. After removal of 6 bases from V and 6 bases from J, the junction contained 7 bases not matched to a gene. This CDR3 comprises 13 residues. CDR1 MNHEY and CDR2 SVGAGI come from the germline V gene. CDR3 coding DNA: TGTGCCAGCAGCCAGGGACAGTTTCATGGCTACACCTTC. This codes for CASSQGQFHGYTF.

The chain employs TRBV6-4 and TRBJ2-7; D perhaps matches TRBD2 (5 bases). Germline V gives CDR1 MRHNA, CDR2 SNTAGT. This CDR3 has 14 residues. V lost 2 bases and J 5 bases, leaving 13 bases between the germline ends. The CDR3 DNA follows: TGTGCCAGCAGTGACGAAAACGGGGTGAACGAGCAGTACTTC. This translates into CASSDENGVNEQYF.

V and J are TRBV30 and TRBJ2-5; 9 bases are a match to TRBD2. CDR1 GTSNPN and CDR2 SVGIG come from the germline V gene (reference sequence). After removal of 0 bases from V and 5 bases from J, the junction contained 7 bases not matched to a gene. The CDR3 contains 15 residues. In nucleotides, the CDR3 is TGTGCCTGGAGTGTACCGCGGGGGGGCCGTGAGACCCAGTACTTC. This codes for CAWSVPRGGRETQYF.

The genes are TRBV7-8 and TRBJ2-3; TRBD2 agrees at 8 bases. This CDR3 has 15 amino acids. V gave up 2 bases and J gave up 3 bases; unmatched junction bases: 4. The germline CDR1 and CDR2 sequences are SGHVS and FQNEAQ. The CDR3 DNA reads as TGTGCCAGCAGCTTACTAGCGGGTTCTACAGATACGCAGTATTTT. It translates to CASSLLAGSTDTQYF.

The gene calls are TRBV6-5 and TRBJ2-6; unclear D gene. Germline CDR1 and CDR2: MNHEY and SVGAGI. This CDR3 contains 15 residues. V dropped 6 bases and J dropped 0 bases, with 9 bases sitting between them. CDR3 DNA: TGTGCCAGCAGCGACACAAACTCTGGGGCCAACGTCCTGACTTTC. It encodes CASSDTNSGANVLTF.

This chain uses TRBV5-1 with TRBJ2-7; maybe TRBD2 (6 bases). This CDR3 region has 14 residues. CDR1 SGHRS and CDR2 YFSETQ come from the germline V gene. The V end was cut by 5 bases, the J end by 3 bases, with 15 bases between. CDR3: CASRVQGGDYEQYF. CDR3 nucleotides: TGCGCCAGCAGGGTGCAGGGAGGTGACTACGAGCAGTACTTC.

The V gene is TRBV15, the J gene TRBJ2-6; possibly TRBD1 for D (5 bases). Germline CDR1 and CDR2: LNHNV and YYDKDF (reference sequence). CDR3 size: 17 residues. Trimming stripped 0 bases from V and 4 bases from J, with 13 bases between. This CDR3 is CATSREGRAAGANVLTF. In DNA form, the CDR3 reads TGTGCCACCAGCAGAGAGGGCAGGGCGGCCGGGGCCAACGTCCTGACTTTC. The full variable domain, completed using reference TRBV15 and TRBJ2-6, is DAMVIQNPRYQVTQFGKPVTLSCSQTLNHNVMYWYQQKSSQAPKLLFHYYDKDFNNEADTPDNFQSRRPNTSFCFLDIRSPGLGDTAMYLCATSREGRAAGANVLTFGAGSRLTVL.

The J gene is TRBJ2-7, the V gene TRBV18; 7 nucleotides match TRBD1. Unmatched junction bases numbered 11, after V lost 7 bases and J lost 5 bases. From germline, CDR1 is KGHSH and CDR2 LQKENI. The CDR3 length is 14 residues. The CDR3 DNA sequence: TGTGCCAGCTTCCGGAACCGGGACAGCAACGAGCAGTACTTC. Protein sequence: CASFRNRDSNEQYF.

This clone was counted only a few times. The CDR3 coding sequence is TGTGCCAGCAGGACTAGCGGGGGGGCTAATGAGCAGTTCTTC. Amino acids: CASRTSGGANEQFF. V usage is TRBV7-2 and J usage is TRBJ2-1; TRBD2 matches 14 bases. Germline V lookup: CDR1 SGHTA, CDR2 FQGNSA. The CDR3 runs to 14 residues. After removal of 6 bases from V and 7 bases from J, the junction contained 2 bases not matched to a gene.

This sequence joins TRBV5-4 and TRBJ1-1, with unresolved D. Germline V lookup: CDR1 SGHNT, CDR2 YYREEE (reference sequence). V lost 2 bases to trimming and J lost 2 bases, with 13 bases between them. The CDR3 runs 15 residues. The CDR3 loop is CASSLGGQANTEAFF. For the CDR3, the DNA is TGTGCCAGCAGCTTAGGAGGGCAGGCCAACACTGAAGCTTTCTTT.

This chain links TRBV20-1 with TRBJ2-7; D remains unclear. CDR1 and CDR2 from the germline V gene are DFQATT and SNEGSKA (reference sequence). CDR3 length: 13 residues. The germline V and J ends were trimmed by 3 bases and 2 bases, with 11 bases remaining between them. CDR3 region: CSASRGQTYEQYF. In nucleotides, the CDR3 is TGCAGTGCTAGTCGAGGCCAGACCTACGAGCAGTACTTC.

This chain joins TRBV5-6 and TRBJ2-3; the D gene is possibly TRBD2 (5 bases). Trimming removed 4 bases at V and 4 bases at J, with 13 bases between. This CDR3 comprises 14 residues. The germline CDR1 and CDR2 sequences are SGHDT and YYEEEE. Here the CDR3 reads CASSPLLRADTQYF. The DNA of the CDR3 is TGTGCCAGCAGCCCTCTCTTGCGGGCAGATACGCAGTATTTT.

The chain employs TRBV3-1 (or the pseudogene TRBV3-2) and TRBJ2-3; no firm D call. Germline CDR1 is LGHDT and CDR2 is YNNKEL (reference sequence). V lost 7 bases, J lost 0 bases, and 11 bases lay in between. This CDR3 is 14 amino acids long. In DNA, the CDR3 is TGTGCCAGCACCCCAACTTCAAGCACAGATACGCAGTATTTT. Protein product: CASTPTSSTDTQYF.

The chain is built from TRBV7-9 and TRBJ2-1, with D maybe TRBD2 (6 bases). CDR1 and CDR2 (germline): SEHNR, FQNEAQ (reference sequence). V shed 1 base and J shed 3 bases, with 7 bases lying between them. CDR3 length equals 14 residues. The CDR3 sequence: CASSLGGNYNEQFF. CDR3 DNA: TGTGCCAGCAGCTTAGGCGGGAACTACAATGAGCAGTTCTTC.

The genes are TRBV5-4 and TRBJ1-2; a possible D gene is TRBD1 (5 bases). This CDR3 has 12 residues. Trimming pared 4 bases from V and 3 bases from J, leaving 7 bases between. Germline-derived CDR1 and CDR2 are SGHNT and YYREEE (reference sequence). The CDR3 is CASSLTDYGYTF. For the CDR3, the DNA is TGTGCCAGCAGCCTGACAGACTATGGCTACACCTTC.

V usage is TRBV19 and J usage is TRBJ1-1, with D possibly being TRBD1 (6 bases). The CDR3 is 14 residues long. Germline loops: CDR1 LNHDA, CDR2 SQIVND (reference sequence). The V end was cut by 7 bases, the J end by 1 base, with 13 bases between. CDR3 sequence (DNA): TGTGCCAGTACCTGGACAGTCTCGAACACTGAAGCTTTCTTT. It codes for CASTWTVSNTEAFF.